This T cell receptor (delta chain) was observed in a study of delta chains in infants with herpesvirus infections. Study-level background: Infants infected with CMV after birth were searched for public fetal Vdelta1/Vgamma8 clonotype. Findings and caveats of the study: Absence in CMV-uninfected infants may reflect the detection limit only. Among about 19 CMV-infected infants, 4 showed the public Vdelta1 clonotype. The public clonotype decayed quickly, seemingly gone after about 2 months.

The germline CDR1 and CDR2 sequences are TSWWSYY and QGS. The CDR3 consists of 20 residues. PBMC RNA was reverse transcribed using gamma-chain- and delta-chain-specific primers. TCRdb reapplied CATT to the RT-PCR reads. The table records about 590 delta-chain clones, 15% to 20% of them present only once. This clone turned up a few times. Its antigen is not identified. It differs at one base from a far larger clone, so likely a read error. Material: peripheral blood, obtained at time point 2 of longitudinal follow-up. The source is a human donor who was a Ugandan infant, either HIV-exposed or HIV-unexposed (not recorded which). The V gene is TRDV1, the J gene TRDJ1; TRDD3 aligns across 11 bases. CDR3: CALGVVFRPFPGGYTDKLTF. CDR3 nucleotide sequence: TGTGCTCTTGGGGTAGTCTTTCGCCCTTTCCCTGGGGGATACACCGATAAACTCACCTTT.